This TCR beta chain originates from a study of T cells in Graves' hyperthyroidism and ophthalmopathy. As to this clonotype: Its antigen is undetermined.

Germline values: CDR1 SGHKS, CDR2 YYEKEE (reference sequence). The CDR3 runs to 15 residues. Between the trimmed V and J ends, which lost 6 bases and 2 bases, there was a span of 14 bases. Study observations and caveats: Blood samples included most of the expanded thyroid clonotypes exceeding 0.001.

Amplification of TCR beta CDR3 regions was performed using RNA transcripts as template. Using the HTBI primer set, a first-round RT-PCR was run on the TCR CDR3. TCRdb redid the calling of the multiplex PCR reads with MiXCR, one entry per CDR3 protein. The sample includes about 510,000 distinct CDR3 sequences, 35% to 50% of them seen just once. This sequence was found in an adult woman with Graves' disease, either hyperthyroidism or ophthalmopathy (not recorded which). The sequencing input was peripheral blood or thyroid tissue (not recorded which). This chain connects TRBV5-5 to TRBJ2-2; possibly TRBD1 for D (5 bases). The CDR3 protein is CASNPFQGNTGELFF. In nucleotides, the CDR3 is TGTGCCAGCAACCCTTTTCAGGGAAACACCGGGGAGCTGTTTTTT.